This TCR beta chain stems from a study of cytomegalovirus exposure and HLA in healthy donors (dated by TCRdb to 2016 to 2017). Regarding the research as a whole: An earlier analysis of several hundred of the donors reported about 280 Gb of sequence data and around 110 million unique TCR beta sequences obtained from about 179 million T cells. An earlier analysis of about 600 of the donors used high-throughput TCR beta sequencing to judge whether each TCR beta V gene segment behaved as functional or pseudogenic. The number of typed donors differed by locus: roughly 629-640 for A, B, C, DRB1 and DQB1; 500 to 550 for DQA1; fewer than 610 for DPA1; and roughly 450 for DPB1. To predict cytomegalovirus infection status, the study combined high-throughput TCR immunosequencing, statistical association of individual TCRs with disease status, and machine learning. Among some 400 genotyped donors of the cohort, an average of approximately 220,000 unique TCR beta nucleotide sequences was sequenced per donor, of which 15% to 20% were non-productive. The genetic ancestry cluster associated with self-reported Caucasian donors included approximately 85% of the approximately 430 genotyped donors. The later analysis used no new phenotypic data to find candidate immune exposures, relying instead on TCR beta sequences and their occurrence across donors. Donor age, sex, ethnicity and CMV serostatus were compiled alongside the repertoire data. Every repertoire in the discovery cohort had been generated on one and the same sequencing platform. In addition to the first cohort of around 670 subjects, a separate validation cohort of 120 different subjects was used. The study aimed to test whether cataloging public T cell receptors could reveal signatures of past pathogen exposure. A later analysis re-examined previously published TCR beta repertoires from more than 600 donors and added high-resolution HLA genotyping to investigate patterns of TCR occurrence. Several DR-DQ haplotypes were treated as single units for association and clustering because of strong linkage in the cohort. HLA typing included class I and class II loci at four-digit resolution. An early release covering just under 650 HLA-typed donors comprised approximately 300 gigabases of sequencing data and some 79 million unique TCR sequences. The study used immunosequencing to profile the T cell repertoires of several hundred subjects and linked those repertoires to cytomegalovirus serostatus. In a later genetic analysis, genome-wide SNP genotypes for 398 of the 666 donors were used, and that subset was treated as a discovery cohort. Overall study results and their limits: Presence/absence analyses assumed roughly uniform sequencing depth across donors, an assumption that may not hold. In a later analysis, the rate of TCR association differed among HLA loci, with DRB1 alleles having the most associated TCRs and HLA-C alleles having the fewest. An association between a missense DCLRE1C variant and V-gene and J-gene trimming of TCR beta chains was found in a later genetic analysis and replicated in an independent cohort. Because HLA typing was unavailable for some donors at each locus, only the typed subset was used in association tests. A later analysis found that most CMV-associated TCR beta chains appeared HLA-restricted, with HLA associations seemingly driven largely by CMV exposure. A later analysis reported that several top co-occurrence clusters appeared linked to parvovirus B19, influenza, CMV and Epstein-Barr virus. Linkage disequilibrium might explain the correlated functional status among segregating V segments, but an unknown experimental factor could not be excluded. When HLA alleles, especially DR and DQ, strongly co-occurred, attributing TCR associations to individual alleles was difficult. A cluster of highly shared sequence variants was judged likely to represent a technical artifact of the sequencing pipeline. In a later analysis, 15,000 to 20,000 TCR beta sequences were associated with specific HLA alleles at a false discovery rate of 0.05. In a later analysis, HLA-associated TCR beta chains showed more clonal expansion and lower generation probabilities than non-associated chains that were equally common. Most TCR sequences were seen in very few donors, while some public TCRs were found in many individuals. Because counts were too low, seventeen rarely observed V segments, including chromosome 9 orphons, were left out of the earlier analysis of some 600 of the donors. The classifier was reported to diagnose cytomegalovirus status with high specificity and sensitivity in both the original cohort and the validation cohort. In this cohort, only TCR beta chains were sequenced, and detectable features were limited by the absence of alpha or paired-chain data. A further reported finding was that TCR beta sequences accurately predicted the HLA-A and HLA-B alleles for most subjects in the first cohort. The study listed 170 or so TCR beta chains as associated with cytomegalovirus. A later genetic analysis reported fewer N-insertions in productive TCRs among donors in an Asian-associated ancestry cluster than the approximately 700-donor mean. In vitro tests confirmed that a few of the cytomegalovirus-associated TCR beta chains recognize cytomegalovirus antigens. The authors suggested that the approach could potentially be generalized to other disease states and immunological phenotypes. Immune exposure information for the cohort was limited to CMV serostatus. In an earlier analysis of around 500 of the donors, most TCR beta V segments appeared in productive rearrangements about 87% or about 30% of the time, broadly matching IMGT annotations.

In total, 600 or so healthy bone marrow donors made up the cohort. At the time of sampling, all cohort members were nominally healthy, though unrecorded immune exposures were likely present. The donor tested CMV seropositive, placing the donor among the roughly 300 seropositive members of the cohort. A peripheral blood sample was provided by each donor, and peripheral blood mononuclear cells were used for TCR beta sequencing. Genomic DNA was extracted from the blood cell samples with the Qiagen DNeasy Blood Extraction Kit. Remarks on this clone: No cognate antigen has been identified for it. There are no base qualities to consult, and no much larger clone falls within one base.

Receptor libraries were prepared by the immunoSEQ multiplex PCR assay. The multiplex PCR relied on a mix of 60 forward primers for TCR Vbeta segments and 13 reverse primers for TCR Jbeta segments. Amplification of the CDR3 region of rearranged TCR beta genes was performed with a multiplex PCR assay on genomic DNA. The Illumina HiSeq System was used to sequence the amplified TCR beta libraries as 87-base-pair reads. The authors' pipeline ran thus. Across the 600 to 700 repertoires, a later analysis counted tens of millions of unique TCR beta chains, roughly 11 million of which were shared by at least two donors. Raw reads were error-corrected and collapsed into unique sequences by a nearest-neighbor algorithm in which closely related sequences were merged to remove PCR and sequencing errors. Alignment of CDR3 sequences to IMGT reference sequences was used to assign V, D and J gene segments. Each retained sequence needed at least a six-nucleotide match to both a V gene segment and a J gene segment. A rearrangement was called productive if the CDR3 had no stop codons and remained in frame with V and J, and every other rearrangement was called non-productive. Following IMGT convention, CDR3 was defined as the stretch from the second conserved V-encoded cysteine up to the conserved J-encoded phenylalanine. In an earlier analysis of around 600 of the donors, sequences lacking an unambiguous match to a single V gene segment were excluded. An earlier analysis of just under 600 of the donors called V segments functional above 56.7% productive rearrangements and segregating when the between-donor standard deviation exceeded 5%. A statistical classification framework was built to diagnose cytomegalovirus status from the catalog of TCR beta chain sequences. A later analysis assigned V and J genes by comparing TCR nucleotide sequences with IMGT/GENE-DB human TR gene sequences. Using the TCRdist pipeline, a later analysis assigned CDR3 sequences along with most-parsimonious VDJ recombination scenarios. In a later analysis, every TCR beta chain was defined by the combination of its CDR3 amino acid sequence and its V-gene family, and reads without a unique V-gene family were dropped. In a later analysis, fewer than 600 highly shared, low-generation-probability nucleotide sequences were removed to address suspected cross-contamination and a sequencing artifact. In a later analysis, a clonal expansion index was calculated for each public chain from normalized within-repertoire ranks of inferred template counts. Generation probabilities in a later analysis came from a VDJ recombination model fitted to out-of-frame rearrangements, and those results were checked against IGoR. Hypergeometric tests were used in a later analysis to score TCR-TCR, TCR-HLA and TCR-CMV co-occurrence, with a repertoire-size bias correction applied to the TCR pairs. A later analysis estimated false discovery rates by permuting HLA or CMV assignments 20 times. In a later analysis, co-occurring TCRs were grouped using DBSCAN, and TCRdist sequence similarity was added for clustering within HLA-allele-positive subsets. Repertoires with fewer than 30,000 or more than 120,000 public chains, plus five repertoires with anomalous nucleotide sharing, were excluded from co-occurrence clustering. Not all clones reach the TCRdb copy of this immuneACCESS table, which keeps in-frame sequences only. Checked studies attribute under half of the gap to unresolved V genes and leave the rest unexplained. D and trimming were read from the DNA, whereas the V and J calls and clone size are those reported in that table. Present in this sample are fewer than 200,000 clones, roughly four fifths of which were seen just once. Roughly 10% of the sample is in the top ten clones.

Sequencing input: PBMCs. This TCR was recovered from a man in his forties or fifties in good health and CMV-seropositive.

The CDR3 region has the sequence CASSPRGSETQYF. The DNA sequence follows: TGTGCCAGCAGTCCCCGAGGGAGTGAGACCCAGTACTTC. This chain is built from TRBV27 and TRBJ2-5; TRBD2 might be the D gene, on 5 matching bases. The junction carries 12 bases between V and J, which are trimmed by 5 bases and 5 bases respectively. Its CDR3 holds 13 amino acids, cysteine through phenylalanine. The DNA shown is the 39-base CDR3, in frame from base 1. From the germline V gene (reference sequence), CDR1 is MNHEY and CDR2 is SMNVEV.